The rows below give T cell receptor beta chains drawn from one sample of a study of human T cells and chemical hapten exposure. TCRdb reanalysed the RACE reads using MiXCR and keeps one entry per CDR3 protein. The data hold around 110,000 distinct CDR3 sequences, with about an eighth observed a single time. The sample in question was whole blood, obtained in connection with sensitization to the hapten diphenylcyclopropenone (DPC). Receptor source: a woman in her forties or fifties with alopecia areata. Some clones in this sample may be carry-over from other donors' samples. Both conserved end residues are part of each CDR3. Each record gives: J gene, clone size, V gene, D gene, CDR3 DNA, CDR3 protein. A D gene is named only where the DNA matches it firmly. The size entry is marked missing in some rows and otherwise reads once, few, many or a size class.

J: TRBJ1-6; size: -; V: TRBV20-1; D: -; DNA: TGCAGTGCTACCGAGGGGGGTTCACCCCTCCACTTT; CDR3: CSATEGGSPLHF
J: TRBJ2-7; size: few; V: TRBV4-1; D: TRBD1; DNA: TGCGCCAGCAGCCTCGAGACAGGGGAGTCCTACGAGCAGTACTTC; CDR3: CASSLETGESYEQYF
J: TRBJ1-2; size: -; V: TRBV3-1; D: TRBD1; DNA: TGTGCCAGCAGCCGAGCTACAGGGGCAAACTATGGCTACACCTTC; CDR3: CASSRATGANYGYTF
J: TRBJ1-1; size: few; V: TRBV3-1; D: -; DNA: TGTGCCAGCAGCCAAGAGTCCTACCAGGCTTTCTTT; CDR3: CASSQESYQAFF
J: TRBJ2-5; size: -; V: TRBV7-2; D: -; DNA: TGTGCCAGCAGCCCCCAAGAGGGCTCCCGAGAGACCCAGTACTTC; CDR3: CASSPQEGSRETQYF
J: TRBJ1-6; size: -; V: TRBV12-3/TRBV12-4; D: -; DNA: TGTGCCAGCAGCCCCACTAATTCACCCCTCCACTTT; CDR3: CASSPTNSPLHF
J: TRBJ2-5; size: many; V: TRBV12-3/TRBV12-4; D: TRBD2; DNA: TGTGCCAGCAGTTTATCGGGGGGTACAGAGACCCAGTACTTC; CDR3: CASSLSGGTETQYF
J: TRBJ2-1; size: many; V: TRBV5-5; D: TRBD2; DNA: TGTGCCAGCAGCTTGGTGTTAGCGGGAGGGCCGGGTTGCTTCCATGAGCAGTTCTTC; CDR3: CASSLVLAGGPGCFHEQFF
J: TRBJ1-6; size: many; V: TRBV28; D: -; DNA: TGTGCCAGCAGTTTCAAGGCGGGTTCACCCCTCCACTTT; CDR3: CASSFKAGSPLHF
J: TRBJ2-1; size: few; V: TRBV7-8; D: TRBD2; DNA: TGTGCCAGCAGCGCCCGACTAGCGCCAACCTACAATGAGCAGTTCTTC; CDR3: CASSARLAPTYNEQFF
J: TRBJ1-2; size: few; V: TRBV12-3/TRBV12-4; D: TRBD1; DNA: TGTGCCAGCAGTTTGGGACAGTTTCGCTACACCTTC; CDR3: CASSLGQFRYTF
J: TRBJ1-6; size: -; V: TRBV28; D: -; DNA: TGTGCCAGCATCGAACAAAACTCCTATAATTCACCCCTCCACTTT; CDR3: CASIEQNSYNSPLHF
J: TRBJ2-3; size: few; V: TRBV12-3/TRBV12-4; D: TRBD2; DNA: TGTGCCAGCAGCCCCTCGACTAGCGGGAGGGCCTCAAGTCTCACAGATACGCAGTATTTT; CDR3: CASSPSTSGRASSLTDTQYF
J: TRBJ2-1; size: many; V: TRBV20-1; D: -; DNA: TGCAGTGCCCCGTGGAGCGGCAATGAGCAGTTCTTC; CDR3: CSAPWSGNEQFF
J: TRBJ2-7; size: few; V: TRBV28; D: TRBD1; DNA: TGTGCCAGCAGAGGGACAGGGGGGTCCTACGAGCAGTACTTC; CDR3: CASRGTGGSYEQYF
J: TRBJ2-6; size: -; V: TRBV11-2; D: -; DNA: TGTGCCAGCTCCCCTGGGGCCAACGTCCTGACTTTC; CDR3: CASSPGANVLTF
J: TRBJ2-7; size: many; V: TRBV7-9; D: -; DNA: TGTGCCAGCAGCTCAGCGGGACACCTCTACGAGCAGTACTTC; CDR3: CASSSAGHLYEQYF
J: TRBJ2-3; size: -; V: TRBV28; D: TRBD2; DNA: TGTGCCAGCAGTTTAAGAGCGGGGTATATAGATACGCAGTATTTT; CDR3: CASSLRAGYIDTQYF